What follows describes a single T cell receptor (beta chain). Antigen specificity is unknown. This sample stems from a study of beta chain features in type 1 diabetes. Every isolated RNA sample was fully reverse transcribed, so sequencing captured expressed TCRB transcripts. This table comes from immunoSEQ multiplex PCR, and its TCRdb copy is limited to in-frame clones, with some not included. The sample contains about 220,000 clones, 9.5% to 13% of which appear only once. Deletions cut 3 bases from V and 9 bases from J, with 11 bases between. The CDR3 is 12 residues long. The germline gives CDR1 MNHNY, CDR2 SVGAGI (reference sequence). Regarding the study as a whole: In the patient group, naive, central memory and Treg TCRB repertoires seemed more alike than in the healthy donor group. The cDNA sequencing approach could over-represent high-TCR-expressing cells.

The chain recombines TRBV6-6 with TRBJ2-5; tentatively, D is TRBD2 (5 bases). Source material: central memory CD4+ T cells from blood. The source of this sequence is a man aged 18 to 29 in good health. For the CDR3, the DNA is TGTGCCAGCAGTTATTCCCGGGATTCCCAGTACTTC. It is translated as CASSYSRDSQYF.